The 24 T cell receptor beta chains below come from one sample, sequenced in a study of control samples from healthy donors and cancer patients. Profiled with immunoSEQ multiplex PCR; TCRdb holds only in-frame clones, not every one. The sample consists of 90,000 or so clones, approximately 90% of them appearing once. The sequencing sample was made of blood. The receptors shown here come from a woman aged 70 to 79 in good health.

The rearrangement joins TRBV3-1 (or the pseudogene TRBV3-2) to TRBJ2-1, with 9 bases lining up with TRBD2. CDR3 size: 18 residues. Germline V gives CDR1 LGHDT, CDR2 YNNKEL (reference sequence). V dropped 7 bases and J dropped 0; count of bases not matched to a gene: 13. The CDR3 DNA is TGTGCCAGCACCCTCGCGGGGGGGCGGCCGAGCTCCTACAATGAGCAGTTCTTC. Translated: CASTLAGGRPSSYNEQFF.

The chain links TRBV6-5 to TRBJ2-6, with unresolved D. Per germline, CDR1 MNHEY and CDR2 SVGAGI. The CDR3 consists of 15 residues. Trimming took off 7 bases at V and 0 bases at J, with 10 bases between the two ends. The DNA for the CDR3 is TGTGCCAGCACGCCAGGAACCTCTGGGGCCAACGTCCTGACTTTC. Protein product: CASTPGTSGANVLTF.

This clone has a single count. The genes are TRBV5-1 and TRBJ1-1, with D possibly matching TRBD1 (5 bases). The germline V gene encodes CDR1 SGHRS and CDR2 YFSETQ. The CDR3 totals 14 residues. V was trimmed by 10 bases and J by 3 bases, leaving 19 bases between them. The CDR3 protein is CASSGGWVDTEAFF. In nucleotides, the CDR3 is TGCGCCTCTAGTGGGGGTTGGGTGGACACTGAAGCTTTCTTT.

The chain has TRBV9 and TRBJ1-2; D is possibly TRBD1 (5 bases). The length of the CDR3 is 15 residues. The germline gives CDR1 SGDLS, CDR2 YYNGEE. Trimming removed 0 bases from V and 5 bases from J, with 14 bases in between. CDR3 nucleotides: TGTGCCAGCAGCGTAGGGGTAGGACAAGAGTATGGCTACACCTTC. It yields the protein CASSVGVGQEYGYTF.

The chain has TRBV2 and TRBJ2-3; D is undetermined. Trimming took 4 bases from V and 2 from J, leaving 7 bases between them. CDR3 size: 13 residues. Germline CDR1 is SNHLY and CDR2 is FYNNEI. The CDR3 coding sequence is TGTGCCAGCAGTGCACAGACCACAGATACGCAGTATTTT. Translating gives CASSAQTTDTQYF.

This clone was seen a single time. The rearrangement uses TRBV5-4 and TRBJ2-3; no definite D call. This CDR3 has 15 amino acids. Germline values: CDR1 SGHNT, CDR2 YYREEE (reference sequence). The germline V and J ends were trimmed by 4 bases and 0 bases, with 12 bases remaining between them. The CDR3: CASSTQPTSTDTQYF. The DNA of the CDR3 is TGTGCCAGCAGCACCCAACCCACAAGCACAGATACGCAGTATTTT.

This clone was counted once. CDR3 bases: TGTGCCAGCAGTATCTCACAGGGGACAGGGGCTGAAGCTTTCTTT. Protein sequence: CASSISQGTGAEAFF. The chain carries TRBV6-5 and TRBJ1-1; TRBD1 matches at 10 bases. The germline V gene encodes CDR1 MNHEY and CDR2 SVGAGI. The CDR3 totals 15 residues. The ends lost 5 bases at V and 6 bases at J; junction bases unmatched: 9.

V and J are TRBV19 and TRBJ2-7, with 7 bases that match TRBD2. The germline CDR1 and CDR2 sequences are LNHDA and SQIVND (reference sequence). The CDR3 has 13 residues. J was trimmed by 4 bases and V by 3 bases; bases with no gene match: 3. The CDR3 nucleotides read TGTGCCAGTAGTATGGGACTATCTTACGAGCAGTACTTC. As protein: CASSMGLSYEQYF.

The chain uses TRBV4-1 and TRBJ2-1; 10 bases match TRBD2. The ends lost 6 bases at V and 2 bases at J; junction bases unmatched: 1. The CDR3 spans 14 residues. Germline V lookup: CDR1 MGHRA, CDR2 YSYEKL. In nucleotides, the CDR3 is TGCGCCAGCAGAGCGGGAGGGCCCTACAATGAGCAGTTCTTC. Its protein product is CASRAGGPYNEQFF.

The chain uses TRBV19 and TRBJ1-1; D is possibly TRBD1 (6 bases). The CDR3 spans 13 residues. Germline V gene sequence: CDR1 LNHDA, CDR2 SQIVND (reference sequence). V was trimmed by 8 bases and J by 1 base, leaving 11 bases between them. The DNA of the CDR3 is TGTGCCAGTGGCGGACAGACGAACACTGAAGCTTTCTTT. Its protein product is CASGGQTNTEAFF.

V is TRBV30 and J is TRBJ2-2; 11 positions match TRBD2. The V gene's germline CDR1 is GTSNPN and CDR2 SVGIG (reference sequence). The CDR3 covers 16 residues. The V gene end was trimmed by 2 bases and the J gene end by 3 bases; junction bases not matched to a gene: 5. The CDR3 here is CAWSPLAGGHTGELFF. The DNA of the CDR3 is TGTGCCTGGAGTCCCTTAGCGGGAGGGCACACCGGGGAGCTGTTTTTT. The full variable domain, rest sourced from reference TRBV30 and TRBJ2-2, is SQTIHQWPATLVQPVGSPLSLECTVEGTSNPNLYWYRQAAGRGLQLLFYSVGIGQISSEVPQNLSASRPQDRQFILSSKKLLLSDSGFYLCAWSPLAGGHTGELFFGEGSRLTVL.

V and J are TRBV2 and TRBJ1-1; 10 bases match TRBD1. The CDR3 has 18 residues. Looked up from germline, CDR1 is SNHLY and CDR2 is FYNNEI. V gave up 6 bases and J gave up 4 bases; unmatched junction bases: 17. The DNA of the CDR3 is TGTGCCAGCAGCGCCCGACAGGGGGCGGTTAGAACCACCACTGAAGCTTTCTTT. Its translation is CASSARQGAVRTTTEAFF.

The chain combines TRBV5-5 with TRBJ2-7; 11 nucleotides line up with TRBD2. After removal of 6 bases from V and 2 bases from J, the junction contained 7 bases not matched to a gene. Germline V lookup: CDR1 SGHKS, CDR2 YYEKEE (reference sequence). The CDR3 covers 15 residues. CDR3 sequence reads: CASTWTSGPPYEQYF. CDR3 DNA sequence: TGTGCCAGCACCTGGACTAGCGGGCCCCCCTACGAGCAGTACTTC.

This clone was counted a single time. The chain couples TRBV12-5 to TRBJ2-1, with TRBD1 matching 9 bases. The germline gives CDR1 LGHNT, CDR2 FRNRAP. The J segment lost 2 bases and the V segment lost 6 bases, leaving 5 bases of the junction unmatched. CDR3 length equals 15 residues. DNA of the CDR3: TGTGCTAGTGGGTTAGGGACAGGGACCTACAATGAGCAGTTCTTC. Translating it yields CASGLGTGTYNEQFF.

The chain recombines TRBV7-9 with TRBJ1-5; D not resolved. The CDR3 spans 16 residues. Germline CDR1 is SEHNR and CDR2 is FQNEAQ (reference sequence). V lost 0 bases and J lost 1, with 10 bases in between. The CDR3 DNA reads TGTGCCAGCAGCTTAGCGCTTGGTGGAAGCAATCAGCCCCAGCATTTT. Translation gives CASSLALGGSNQPQHF.

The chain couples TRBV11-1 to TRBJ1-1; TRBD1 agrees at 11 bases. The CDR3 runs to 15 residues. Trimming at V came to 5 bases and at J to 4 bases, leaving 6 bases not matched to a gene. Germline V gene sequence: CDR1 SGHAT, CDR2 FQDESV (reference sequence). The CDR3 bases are TGTGCCAGCAGCGCCCGGGACAGGGGGATCACTGAAGCTTTCTTT. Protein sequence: CASSARDRGITEAFF.

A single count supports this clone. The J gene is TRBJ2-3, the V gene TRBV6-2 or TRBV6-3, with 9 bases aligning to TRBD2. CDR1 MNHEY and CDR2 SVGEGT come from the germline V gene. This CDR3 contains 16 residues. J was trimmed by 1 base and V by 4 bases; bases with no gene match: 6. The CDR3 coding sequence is TGTGCCAGCAGTTCGCGTCCTAGCGGGGGCACAGATACGCAGTATTTT. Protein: CASSSRPSGGTDTQYF.

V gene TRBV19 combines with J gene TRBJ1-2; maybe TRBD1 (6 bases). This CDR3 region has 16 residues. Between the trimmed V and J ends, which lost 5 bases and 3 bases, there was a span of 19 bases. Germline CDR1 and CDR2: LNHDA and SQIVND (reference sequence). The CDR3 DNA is TGTGCCAGTAGTCGGGGGACACCACCCGTAGACTATGGCTACACCTTC. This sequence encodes CASSRGTPPVDYGYTF. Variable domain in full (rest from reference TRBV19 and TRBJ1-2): DGGITQSPKYLFRKEGQNVTLSCEQNLNHDAMYWYRQDPGQGLRLIYYSQIVNDFQKGDIAEGYSVSREKKESFPLTVTSAQKNPTAFYLCASSRGTPPVDYGYTFGSGTRLTVV.

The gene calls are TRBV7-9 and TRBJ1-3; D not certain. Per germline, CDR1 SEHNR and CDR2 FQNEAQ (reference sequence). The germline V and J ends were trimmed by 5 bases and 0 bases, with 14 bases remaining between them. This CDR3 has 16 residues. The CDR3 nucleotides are TGTGCCAGCAGCCTCTGGACGGAGAACTCTGGAAACACCATATATTTT. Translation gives CASSLWTENSGNTIYF.

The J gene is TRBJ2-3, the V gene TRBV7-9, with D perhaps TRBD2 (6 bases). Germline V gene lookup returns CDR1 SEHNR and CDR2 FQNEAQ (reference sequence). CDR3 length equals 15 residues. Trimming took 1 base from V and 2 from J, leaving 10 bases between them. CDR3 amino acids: CASSLGGGVTDTQYF. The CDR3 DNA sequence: TGTGCCAGCAGCTTAGGAGGAGGGGTCACAGATACGCAGTATTTT. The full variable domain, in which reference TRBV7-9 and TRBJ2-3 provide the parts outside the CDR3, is DTGVSQNPRHKITKRGQNVTFRCDPISEHNRLYWYRQTLGQGPEFLTYFQNEAQLEKSRLLSDRFSAERPKGSFSTLEIQRTEQGDSAMYLCASSLGGGVTDTQYFGPGTRLTVL.

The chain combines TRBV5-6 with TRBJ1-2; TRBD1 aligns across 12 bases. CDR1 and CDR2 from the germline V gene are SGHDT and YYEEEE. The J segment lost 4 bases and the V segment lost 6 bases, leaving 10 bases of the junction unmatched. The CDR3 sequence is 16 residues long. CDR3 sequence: CASTGGQGALGYGYTF. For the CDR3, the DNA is TGTGCCAGCACCGGGGGACAGGGGGCGCTTGGCTATGGCTACACCTTC.

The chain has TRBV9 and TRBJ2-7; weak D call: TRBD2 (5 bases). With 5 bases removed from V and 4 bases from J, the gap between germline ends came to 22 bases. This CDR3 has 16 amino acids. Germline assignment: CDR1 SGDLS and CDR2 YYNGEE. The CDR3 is CASSHTPERGEYEQYF. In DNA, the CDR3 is TGTGCCAGCAGTCACACCCCAGAACGGGGTGAATACGAGCAGTACTTC.

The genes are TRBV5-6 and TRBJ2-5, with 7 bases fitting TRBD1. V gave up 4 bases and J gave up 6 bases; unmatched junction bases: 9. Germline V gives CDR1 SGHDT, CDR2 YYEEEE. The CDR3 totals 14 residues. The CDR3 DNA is TGTGCCAGCAGCAACCCGACAGGGCGGAAGACCCAGTACTTC. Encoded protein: CASSNPTGRKTQYF.

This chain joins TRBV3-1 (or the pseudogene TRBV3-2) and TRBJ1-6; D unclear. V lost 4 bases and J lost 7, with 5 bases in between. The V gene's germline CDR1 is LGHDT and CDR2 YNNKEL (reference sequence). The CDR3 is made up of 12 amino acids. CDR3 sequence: CASSLGNSPLHF. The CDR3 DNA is TGTGCCAGCAGCCTAGGGAATTCACCCCTCCACTTT.